This T cell receptor (beta chain) was obtained from a study of blood T cell repertoires in COVID-19. Study in general: Collection of acute and convalescent COVID-19 samples took place in the United States, Italy and Spain. Sources were T cells, B-cell-depleted T cells, or PBMCs; the material itself was cDNA or gDNA.

The germline CDR1 and CDR2 sequences are GTSNPN and SVGIG (reference sequence). The CDR3 has 16 amino acids. V was shortened by 3 bases and J by 5 bases, with 19 bases between the two germline ends. As handled by the study authors: For nucleated cells, counts were estimated from reference gene primer amplification. Generated by immunoSEQ multiplex PCR, the TCRdb table keeps only in-frame clones and is missing some. Clone size and V and J calls were adopted from that table, with D and trimming inferred from the DNA. The sample has approximately 150,000 clones, more than 75% seen once; the top ten hold 8.6%.

This chain joins TRBV30 and TRBJ1-4; D perhaps matches TRBD1 (6 bases). Sequenced input: peripheral blood. The clonotype originates from a woman in her fifties or sixties with active or convalescent COVID-19. This CDR3 is CAWSRGGGTQNEKLFF. The CDR3 bases are TGTGCCTGGAGCAGAGGGGGGGGCACCCAGAATGAAAAACTGTTTTTT.